The 10 T cell receptor beta chains below were found in one sample sequenced in a study of T cells in Graves' hyperthyroidism and ophthalmopathy. TCR beta CDR3 region amplification was performed from RNA transcripts. Initially, a first-round RT-PCR of the TCR CDR3 employed the HTBI primer set. TCRdb recomputed calls from the multiplex PCR reads with MiXCR, one row per CDR3 protein. Among nearly 600,000 distinct CDR3 sequences, roughly 14% were seen once, and the ten largest hold more than 4.5%. Sequencing was carried out using blood. All receptors derive from a woman aged 25 to 45 with Graves' hyperthyroidism that later progressed to Graves' ophthalmopathy.

This clonotype has a count of ten or more. The rearrangement links TRBV7-2 to TRBJ2-1, with 11 bases that match TRBD1. The trim removed 6 bases at V and 9 bases at J, leaving 16 bases unmatched. Germline lookup yields CDR1 SGHTA and CDR2 FQGNSA. The CDR3 totals 17 residues. Here the CDR3 DNA reads TGTGCCAGCAGTCCCCGCCGGACAGGGGGCGTACGGGGTGAGCAGTTCTTC. Translating it yields CASSPRRTGGVRGEQFF.

This clonotype occurred many times. This chain links TRBV20-1 with TRBJ1-2; possibly TRBD1 for D (5 bases). V was trimmed by 5 bases and J by 0 bases, leaving 13 bases between them. There are 14 residues in the CDR3. Germline CDR1 DFQATT, CDR2 SNEGSKA (reference sequence). In nucleotides, the CDR3 is TGCAGTGCTCGAGGGGCAGCTCCTAACTATGGCTACACCTTC. It translates to CSARGAAPNYGYTF.

This clonotype has at least ten counts. The CDR3 here is CASQPQGYGNTIYF. The CDR3 DNA sequence: TGTGCCAGCCAACCACAGGGCTATGGGAACACCATATATTTT. The chain combines TRBV6-1 with TRBJ1-3; maybe TRBD1 (6 bases). V lost 8 bases to trimming and J lost 7 bases, with 18 bases between them. CDR3 length equals 14 residues. The germline gives CDR1 MNHNS, CDR2 SASEGT.

This clonotype was counted at least ten times. V usage is TRBV29-1 and J usage is TRBJ1-5; a possible D gene is TRBD1 (5 bases). V gave up 4 bases and J gave up 3 bases, with 10 bases separating them. CDR1 and CDR2 from the germline V gene are SQVTM and ANQGSEA. CDR3 size: 13 residues. CDR3 nucleotide sequence: TGCAGCGTTGTAGGGGAATCCAATCAGCCCCAGCATTTT. This encodes CSVVGESNQPQHF.

This clonotype was counted ten times or more. CDR3 residues: CSARDMEVDNQPQHF. The CDR3 region has the DNA TGCAGTGCGCGGGACATGGAGGTGGACAATCAGCCCCAGCATTTT. The chain is built from TRBV20-1 and TRBJ1-5; possibly TRBD1 for D (6 bases). The CDR3 spans 15 residues. Trimming took off 6 bases at V and 3 bases at J, with 18 bases between the two ends. The germline V gene has CDR1 DFQATT and CDR2 SNEGSKA (reference sequence).

In the case of this clonotype: One end of the junction fails to match germline, which may point to a read error. The V call is TRBV19, the J call TRBJ2-1; 9 nucleotides align to TRBD2. CDR3 length: 15 residues. Germline CDR1 is LNHDA and CDR2 is SQIVND (reference sequence). The CDR3 protein is CAGSAGLAPYKEQFF. CDR3 sequence (DNA): TGTGCCGGTAGTGCGGGACTAGCCCCCTACAAGGAGCAGTTCTTC.

The sample holds many counts of this clonotype. The rearrangement uses TRBV6-1 and TRBJ1-2; 7 nucleotides match TRBD1. Unmatched junction bases numbered 8, after V lost 11 bases and J lost 8 bases. The germline V gene has CDR1 MNHNS and CDR2 SASEGT. This CDR3 contains 11 residues. As DNA, the CDR3 is TGTGCCTCCCTCCGGGACAGAGGCTACACCTTC. It codes for CASLRDRGYTF.

This clonotype was seen more than once but under ten times. This chain links TRBV29-1 with TRBJ2-1, with 7 bases fitting TRBD2. J gave up 2 bases and V 2 bases, and 3 bases lay outside the gene matches. CDR1 is SQVTM and CDR2 is ANQGSEA in the germline V gene. This CDR3 has 14 amino acids. CDR3 sequence: CSVELADTYNEQFF. Here the CDR3 DNA reads TGCAGCGTTGAACTAGCGGATACCTACAATGAGCAGTTCTTC.

This clonotype has a count of ten or more. The V and J genes are TRBV7-8 and TRBJ1-3; 7 bases are a match to TRBD1. CDR1 SGHVS and CDR2 FQNEAQ come from the germline V gene. This CDR3 contains 16 residues. The V gene end was trimmed by 5 bases and the J gene end by 0 bases; junction bases not matched to a gene: 7. CDR3 sequence (DNA): TGTGCCAGCAGCCCGTCGACAGGGAACTCTGGAAACACCATATATTTT. As protein: CASSPSTGNSGNTIYF.

There are many counts of this clonotype. The chain carries TRBV18 and TRBJ2-5; D gene uncertain. This CDR3 region has 13 residues. V lost 3 bases and J 3 bases, leaving 8 bases between the germline ends. Germline V lookup: CDR1 KGHSH, CDR2 LQKENI. CDR3 nucleotide sequence: TGTGCCAGCTCACCCTACGAGGAAGAGACCCAGTACTTC. The encoded protein is CASSPYEEETQYF. The variable domain in full, with the rest retrieved from reference TRBV18 and TRBJ2-5, is NAGVMQNPRHLVRRRGQEARLRCSPMKGHSHVYWYRQLPEEGLKFMVYLQKENIIDESGMPKERFSAEFPKEGPSILRIQQVVRGDSAAYFCASSPYEEETQYFGPGTRLLVL.